This record concerns one TCR beta chain sequence. Its antigen is undetermined. The sample comes from a study of OX40 agonist ivuxolimab in advanced cancers. Study at large: Dose-escalation patients' cancers were hepatocellular carcinoma, melanoma, renal cell or head and neck cancer.

The study's findings and limits: Partly responding patients at 0.1-3.0 mg/kg showed some of the smallest clonal expansion.

Profiled with immunoSEQ multiplex PCR; TCRdb holds only in-frame clones, not every one. This sample yields 50,000 to 60,000 clones, of which about 91% are seen a single time; 3.5% to 4% belongs to the top ten. The sample was CD4+ or CD8+ T cells sorted from blood, taken in a trial of the OX40 agonist ivuxolimab. The receptor was isolated from an adult with an advanced solid tumor such as melanoma, head and neck, liver or kidney cancer.

The CDR3: CASSLVALAGSYNEQFF. In DNA, the CDR3 is TGTGCCAGCAGCTTAGTGGCGTTGGCGGGATCCTACAATGAGCAGTTCTTC. The V gene is TRBV11-2, the J gene TRBJ2-1, with D perhaps TRBD2 (6 bases). With 1 base removed from V and 1 base from J, the gap between germline ends came to 14 bases. The CDR3 covers 17 residues. Germline assignment: CDR1 SGHAT and CDR2 FQNNGV.